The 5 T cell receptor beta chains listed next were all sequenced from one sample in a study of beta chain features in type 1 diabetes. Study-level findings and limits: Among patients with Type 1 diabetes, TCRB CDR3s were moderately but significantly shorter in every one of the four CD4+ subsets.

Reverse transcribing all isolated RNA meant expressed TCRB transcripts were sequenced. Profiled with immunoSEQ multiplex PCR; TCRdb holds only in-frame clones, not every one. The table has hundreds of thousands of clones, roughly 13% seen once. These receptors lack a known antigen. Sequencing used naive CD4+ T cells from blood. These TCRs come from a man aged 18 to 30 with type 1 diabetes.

CDR3 coding DNA: TGTGCCAGCATCCTAATCCCGGGGACTGAAGCTTTCTTT. Translation: CASILIPGTEAFF. The rearrangement uses TRBV7-9 and TRBJ1-1; no definite D call. Germline V gene sequence: CDR1 SEHNR, CDR2 FQNEAQ (reference sequence). Trimming shortened V by 7 bases and J by 5 bases, and 14 bases separated the two germline ends. The CDR3 consists of 13 residues.

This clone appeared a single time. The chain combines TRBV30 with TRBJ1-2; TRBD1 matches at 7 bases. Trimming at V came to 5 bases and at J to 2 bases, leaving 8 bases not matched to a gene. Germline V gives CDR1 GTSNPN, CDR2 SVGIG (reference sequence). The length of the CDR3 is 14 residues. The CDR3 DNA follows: TGTGCCTGGCGTCCGGACAGGAAGAACTATGGCTACACCTTC. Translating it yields CAWRPDRKNYGYTF.

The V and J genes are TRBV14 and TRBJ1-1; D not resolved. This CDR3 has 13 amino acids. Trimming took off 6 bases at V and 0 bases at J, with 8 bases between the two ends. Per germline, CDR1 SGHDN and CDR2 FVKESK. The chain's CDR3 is CASSMALNTEAFF. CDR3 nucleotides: TGTGCCAGCAGTATGGCCCTGAACACTGAAGCTTTCTTT. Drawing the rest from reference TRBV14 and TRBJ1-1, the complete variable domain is EAGVTQFPSHSVIEKGQTVTLRCDPISGHDNLYWYRRVMGKEIKFLLHFVKESKQDESGMPNNRFLAERTGGTYSTLKVQPAELEDSGVYFCASSMALNTEAFFGQGTRLTVV.

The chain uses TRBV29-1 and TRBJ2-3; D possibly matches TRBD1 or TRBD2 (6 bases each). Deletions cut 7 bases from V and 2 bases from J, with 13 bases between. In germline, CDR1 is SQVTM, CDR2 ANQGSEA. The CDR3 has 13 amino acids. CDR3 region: CSGGGGYTDTQYF. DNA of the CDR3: TGCAGCGGCGGAGGGGGATACACAGATACGCAGTATTTT.

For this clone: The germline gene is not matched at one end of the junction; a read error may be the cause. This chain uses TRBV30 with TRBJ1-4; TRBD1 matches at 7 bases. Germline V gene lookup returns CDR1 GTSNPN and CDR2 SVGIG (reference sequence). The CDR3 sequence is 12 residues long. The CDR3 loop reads CAWSVQGTPRRF. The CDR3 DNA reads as TGTGCCTGGAGTGTACAGGGGACCCCCAGGAGATTT. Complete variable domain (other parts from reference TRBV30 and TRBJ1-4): SQTIHQWPATLVQPVGSPLSLECTVEGTSNPNLYWYRQAAGRGLQLLFYSVGIGQISSEVPQNLSASRPQDRQFILSSKKLLLSDSGFYLCAWSVQGTPRRFGSGTQLSVL.